The 6 T cell receptor beta chains below were found in one sample sequenced in a study of CD8 T cells in ankylosing spondylitis. MiXCR, applied by TCRdb to the 5' RACE reads, yields one record per CDR3 protein. The profile covers approximately 150,000 distinct CDR3 sequences, with roughly 34% appearing a single time and about 6% taken by the ten largest. Specimen: synovial fluid, either unsorted or a sorted T cell fraction (not recorded which). These receptor sequences come from a male donor with ankylosing spondylitis.

The sample holds a few counts of this clonotype. The chain has TRBV27 and TRBJ1-2; D ambiguous. Trimming pared 5 bases from V and 5 bases from J, leaving 12 bases between. Germline assignment: CDR1 MNHEY and CDR2 SMNVEV (reference sequence). CDR3 length: 13 residues. CDR3 residues: CASSPGGNYGYTF. CDR3 DNA: TGTGCCAGCAGTCCAGGAGGCAATTATGGCTACACCTTC.

This chain joins TRBV14 and TRBJ1-2, with 7 bases matching TRBD1. J gave up 6 bases and V 5 bases, and 6 bases lay outside the gene matches. This CDR3 spans 13 amino acids. Germline lookup yields CDR1 SGHDN and CDR2 FVKESK. CDR3 sequence (DNA): TGTGCCAGCAGCTATGACAGGGAGGATGGCTACACCTTC. This gives the protein CASSYDREDGYTF.

This clonotype was counted between two and nine times. The chain links TRBV27 to TRBJ1-2; D is uncertain. V lost 6 bases, J lost 8 bases, and 19 bases lay in between. The CDR3 runs 14 residues. Germline V gene sequence: CDR1 MNHEY, CDR2 SMNVEV (reference sequence). CDR3 sequence: CASSPGGLTGGYTF. CDR3 DNA: TGTGCCAGCAGCCCTGGAGGCCTCACCGGAGGCTACACCTTC.

In this sample, this clonotype turned up many times. The chain has TRBV7-2 and TRBJ2-3; perhaps TRBD2 as D (5 bases). Germline CDR1 SGHTA, CDR2 FQGNSA. V was shortened by 5 bases and J by 3 bases, with 15 bases between the two germline ends. This CDR3 has 15 residues. CDR3 sequence (DNA): TGTGCCAGCAGCCCCGCCCGGACTCGGACAGATACGCAGTATTTT. Residues: CASSPARTRTDTQYF. Full variable domain (rest looked up from reference TRBV7-2 and TRBJ2-3): GAGVSQSPSNKVTEKGKDVELRCDPISGHTALYWYRQSLGQGLEFLIYFQGNSAPDKSGLPSDRFSAERTGGSVSTLTIQRTQQEDSAVYLCASSPARTRTDTQYFGPGTRLTVL.

V is TRBV7-3 and J is TRBJ2-4; D not resolved. The CDR3 is made up of 17 amino acids. Germline CDR1 is SGHTA and CDR2 is FQGTGA. The ends were cut back, 2 bases at V and 2 bases at J, with 16 bases in the middle. CDR3 protein: CASSLSGSGLTKNIQYF. CDR3 in DNA: TGTGCCAGCAGCTTATCCGGTTCGGGTTTAACCAAAAACATTCAGTACTTC.

The J gene is TRBJ1-5, the V gene TRBV2; the match to TRBD1 covers 12 bases. CDR3 length equals 17 residues. Germline CDR1 reads SNHLY; CDR2 reads FYNNEI. V lost 6 bases, J lost 7 bases, and 13 bases stayed unmatched. As DNA, the CDR3 is TGTGCCAGCAGCTACTACAGGGGACAGGGGGCCGGGCAGCCCCAGCATTTT. Translating gives CASSYYRGQGAGQPQHF.